This TCR beta chain was sequenced during a study of cytomegalovirus exposure and HLA in healthy donors. Study results and caveats: Based on reports, TCR beta sequences accurately predicted HLA-A and HLA-B alleles for most subjects. Some TCR beta chains (roughly 150 of them) were listed as cytomegalovirus-associated. Later analysis suggested links between common viral pathogens and several top significant clusters. Certain indistinguishable V segments, among them TRBV6-2 and TRBV6-3, were excluded.

The CDR3 is made up of 17 amino acids. Germline CDR1 and CDR2: MNHEY and SMNVEV (reference sequence). The J segment lost 0 bases and the V segment lost 6 bases, leaving 10 bases of the junction unmatched. PCR amplification relied on 60 Vbeta primers (plus 13 Jbeta primers). Repertoires were generated with immunoSEQ multiplex PCR, while TCRdb's copy carries only in-frame clones and drops some. This sample has roughly 98,000 clones, with about 80% found just once. A remark on this clone: Its specificity is unknown.

Sequencing used PBMCs. The chain joins TRBV27 to TRBJ2-1, with TRBD2 matching 8 bases. The sequence derives from a man aged 35 to 55 in good health and CMV-seronegative. CDR3 amino acids: CASRESLAGSSYNEQFF. As DNA, the CDR3 is TGTGCCAGCAGGGAGTCGTTAGCGGGGAGCTCCTACAATGAGCAGTTCTTC.